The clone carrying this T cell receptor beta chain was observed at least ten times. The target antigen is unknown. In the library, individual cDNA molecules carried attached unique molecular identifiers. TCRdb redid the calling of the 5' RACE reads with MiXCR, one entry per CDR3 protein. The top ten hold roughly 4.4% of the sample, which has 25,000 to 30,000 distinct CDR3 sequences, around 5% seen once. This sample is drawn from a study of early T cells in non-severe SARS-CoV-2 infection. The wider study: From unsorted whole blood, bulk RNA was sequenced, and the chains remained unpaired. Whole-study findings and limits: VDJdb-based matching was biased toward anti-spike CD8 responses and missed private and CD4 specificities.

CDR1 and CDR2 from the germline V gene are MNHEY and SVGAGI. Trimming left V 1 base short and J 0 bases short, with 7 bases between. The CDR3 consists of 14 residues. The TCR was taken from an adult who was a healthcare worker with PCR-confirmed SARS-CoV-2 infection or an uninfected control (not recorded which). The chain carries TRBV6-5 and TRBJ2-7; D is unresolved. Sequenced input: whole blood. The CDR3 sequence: CASSYLRNSYEQYF. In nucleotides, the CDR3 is TGTGCCAGCAGTTACTTGCGGAACTCCTACGAGCAGTACTTC.